This TCR beta chain was obtained from a study of blood T cell repertoires in COVID-19. Study-wide context: Material from acute and convalescent COVID-19 was sourced from the United States, Italy and Spain.

Between the trimmed V and J ends, which lost 4 bases and 4 bases, there was a span of 18 bases. The CDR3 runs 16 residues. The germline V gene encodes CDR1 SGHRS and CDR2 YFSETQ. Clones were sequenced by immunoSEQ multiplex PCR, and TCRdb holds only the in-frame ones, with some missing. Of about 60,000 clones listed, about 80% are singletons. Material: peripheral blood. The J gene is TRBJ1-5, the V gene TRBV5-1, with D perhaps matching TRBD1 (6 bases). The receptor's source is a man aged 60-69 years with acute or convalescent COVID-19. CDR3 residues: CASSPGGRGGNQPQHF. The CDR3 DNA sequence: TGCGCCAGCAGCCCCGGGGGGCGCGGGGGAAATCAGCCCCAGCATTTT.